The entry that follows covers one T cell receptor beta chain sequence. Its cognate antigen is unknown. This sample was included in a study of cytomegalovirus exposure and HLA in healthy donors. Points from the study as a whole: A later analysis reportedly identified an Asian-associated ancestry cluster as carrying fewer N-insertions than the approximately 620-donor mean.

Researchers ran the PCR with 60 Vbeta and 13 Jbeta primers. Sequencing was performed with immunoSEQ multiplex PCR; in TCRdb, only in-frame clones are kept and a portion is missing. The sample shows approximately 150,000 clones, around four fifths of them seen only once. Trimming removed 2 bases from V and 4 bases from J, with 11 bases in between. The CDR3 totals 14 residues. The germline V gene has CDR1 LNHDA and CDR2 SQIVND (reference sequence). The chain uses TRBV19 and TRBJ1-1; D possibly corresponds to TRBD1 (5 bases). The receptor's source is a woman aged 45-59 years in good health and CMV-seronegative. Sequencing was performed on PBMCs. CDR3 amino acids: CASSITGGSTEAFF. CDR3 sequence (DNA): TGTGCCAGTAGTATAACAGGAGGGTCCACTGAAGCTTTCTTT.